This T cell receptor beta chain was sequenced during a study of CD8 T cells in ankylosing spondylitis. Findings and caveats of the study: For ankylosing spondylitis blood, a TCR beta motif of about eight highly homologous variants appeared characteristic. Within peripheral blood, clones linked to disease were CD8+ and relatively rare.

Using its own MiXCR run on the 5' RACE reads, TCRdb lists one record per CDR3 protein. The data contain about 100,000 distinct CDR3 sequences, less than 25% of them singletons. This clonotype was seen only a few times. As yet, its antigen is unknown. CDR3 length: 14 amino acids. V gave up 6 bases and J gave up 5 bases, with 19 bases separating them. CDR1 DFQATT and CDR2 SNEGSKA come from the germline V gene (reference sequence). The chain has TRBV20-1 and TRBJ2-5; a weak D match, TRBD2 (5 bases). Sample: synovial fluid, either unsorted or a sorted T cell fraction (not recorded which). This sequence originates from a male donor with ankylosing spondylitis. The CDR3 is CSAPPRAGGETQYF. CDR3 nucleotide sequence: TGCAGTGCCCCTCCCCGGGCGGGCGGGGAGACCCAGTACTTC.